This T cell receptor beta chain was identified in a study of blood T cell repertoires in COVID-19. The germline V gene encodes CDR1 MNHNS and CDR2 SASEGT. This CDR3 has 14 residues. V was trimmed by 2 bases and J by 4 bases, leaving 12 bases between them. Profiling relied on immunoSEQ multiplex PCR, and the TCRdb table lists in-frame clones only, not all of them. The profile shows about 200,000 clones, 75% to 90% of them singletons. This chain uses TRBV6-1 with TRBJ2-7; D may be TRBD2 (6 bases). Source material: PBMCs or T cells enriched from blood (not recorded which). The receptor was derived from a man in his forties or fifties who had recovered from COVID-19. In nucleotides, the CDR3 is TGTGCCAGCAGTGAATGGGCGGGGAAGTACGAGCAGTACTTC. This codes for CASSEWAGKYEQYF.